One and the same sample provided the 26 T cell receptor beta chains below, sequenced in a study of CD8+CD57+ T cells in acquired aplastic anemia. Investigators profiled TCR beta VDJ and CDR3 from genomic DNA template. TCRdb reprocessed the reads via MiXCR and lists one record per CDR3 protein. The sample holds about 81,000 distinct CDR3 sequences, under 50% seen once. The sequenced sample consisted of sorted CD4+, CD8+, or CD8+CD57+ T cells (not recorded which) from PBMCs. Source of these receptors: a human donor in good health, serving as a control.

This clonotype has ten or more counts. The chain joins TRBV7-9 to TRBJ1-4; 8 bases agree with TRBD1. The CDR3 totals 13 residues. Germline values: CDR1 SEHNR, CDR2 FQNEAQ (reference sequence). With 3 bases clipped from V and 10 bases from J, the junction kept 4 bases outside the gene matches. The CDR3 DNA reads as TGTGCCAGCAGCTTCGACAGGGGCGGAAAACTGTTTTTT. Amino acids: CASSFDRGGKLFF.

The gene calls are TRBV3-1 and TRBJ1-2; D might be TRBD1 (5 bases). Between the trimmed V and J ends, which lost 0 bases and 7 bases, there was a span of 9 bases. Germline CDR1 LGHDT, CDR2 YNNKEL (reference sequence). The CDR3 consists of 13 residues. CDR3 in amino acids: CASSQDPQGGYTF. In DNA form, the CDR3 reads TGTGCCAGCAGCCAAGATCCCCAGGGTGGCTACACCTTC.

The chain employs TRBV28 and TRBJ2-1; TRBD2 matches at 14 bases. From germline, CDR1 is MDHEN and CDR2 SYDVKM. CDR3 length: 14 amino acids. The V segment lost 5 bases and the J segment 9 bases; nucleotides outside the gene matches: 3. Here the CDR3 DNA reads TGTGCCAGCAGTCCGGGACTAGCGGGAGTTGAGCAGTTCTTC. This gives the protein CASSPGLAGVEQFF.

On this clonotype: Its ends do not fully match the called genes, so a read error is possible. The rearrangement links TRBV2 to TRBJ1-4, with a weak D call TRBD1 (5 bases). The germline V gene has CDR1 SNHLY and CDR2 FYNNEI. The CDR3 runs 15 residues. CDR3 residues: CAGSEVGVANEKLLF. The CDR3 bases are TGTGCCGGCAGTGAAGTGGGGGTGGCTAATGAAAAACTGCTTTTT.

This chain connects TRBV12-3 or TRBV12-4 to TRBJ2-3; 8 bases map to TRBD1. Unmatched junction bases numbered 10, after V lost 6 bases and J lost 2 bases. The CDR3 totals 16 residues. The CDR3 DNA reads TGTGCCAGCAGCTTGGGAACAGGGGGGAACACAGATACGCAGTATTTT. Protein sequence: CASSLGTGGNTDTQYF.

On this clonotype itself: The CDR3 ends on some other residue instead of the conserved phenylalanine or tryptophan, so this is likely a read error. The genes are TRBV20-1 and TRBJ2-1; 7 bases align to TRBD2. Per germline, CDR1 DFQATT and CDR2 SNEGSKA (reference sequence). V trimming: 3 bases; J trimming: 0 bases; junction bases outside the gene matches: 5. The CDR3 totals 15 residues. CDR3 sequence: CSASGRESSYNEQFL. The CDR3 DNA is TGCAGTGCTAGCGGGCGGGAGAGCTCCTACAATGAGCAGTTCCTC.

This clonotype was observed at least ten times. The rearrangement links TRBV10-2 to TRBJ2-3; 11 bases are shared with TRBD2. This CDR3 has 18 residues. With V trimmed by 4 bases and J by 1 base, 10 bases remained unmatched. Germline assignment: CDR1 WSHSY and CDR2 SAAADI. The CDR3 region has the DNA TGCGCCAGCAGTGCGAATAGCGGGGGGGCCGATGGCACAGATACGCAGTATTTT. Translation: CASSANSGGADGTDTQYF.

This clonotype has ten or more counts. The chain carries TRBV5-8 and TRBJ1-1; D is unclear. CDR1 is SGHTS, CDR2 YDEGEE, per germline. The CDR3 contains 13 residues. V was cut by 0 bases and J by 3 bases, with 6 bases left in between. The CDR3 DNA is TGTGCCAGCAGCTTGGTGCCTGACACTGAAGCTTTCTTT. This codes for CASSLVPDTEAFF.

The chain links TRBV4-1 to TRBJ1-2; D is ambiguous. Trimming removed 3 bases from V and 8 bases from J, with 13 bases in between. This CDR3 is built from 13 residues. Per the germline V gene, CDR1 is MGHRA and CDR2 is YSYEKL. CDR3 region: CASSQGGPGGYTF. The CDR3 coding sequence is TGCGCCAGCAGCCAGGGCGGCCCTGGGGGCTACACCTTC.

The chain couples TRBV15 to TRBJ1-6; D gene uncertain. V lost 0 bases to trimming and J lost 8 bases, with 11 bases between them. This CDR3 comprises 15 residues. From germline, CDR1 is LNHNV and CDR2 YYDKDF (reference sequence). CDR3 sequence reads: CATSREEVADSPLHF. In DNA form, the CDR3 reads TGTGCCACCAGCAGAGAGGAGGTGGCTGATTCACCCCTCCACTTT.

This clonotype appeared once. This chain links TRBV2 with TRBJ2-7; TRBD1 aligns across 10 bases. Germline V gene lookup returns CDR1 SNHLY and CDR2 FYNNEI. CDR3 length: 14 amino acids. The V gene end was trimmed by 7 bases and the J gene end by 2 bases; junction bases not matched to a gene: 5. CDR3 region: CASIGDRGPYEQYF. In DNA, the CDR3 is TGTGCCAGCATCGGGGACAGGGGTCCCTACGAGCAGTACTTC.

The chain has TRBV5-1 and TRBJ1-1, with 7 positions matching TRBD1. The CDR3 is 15 residues long. Germline V lookup: CDR1 SGHRS, CDR2 YFSETQ. The trim removed 0 bases at V and 3 bases at J, leaving 5 bases unmatched. In nucleotides, the CDR3 is TGCGCCAGCAGCTTGGGACAGGGTCTGTACACTGAAGCTTTCTTT. Protein: CASSLGQGLYTEAFF.

This clonotype was counted ten times or more. The J gene is TRBJ1-2, the V gene TRBV24-1, with 10 positions matching TRBD1. After removal of 7 bases from V and 3 bases from J, the junction contained 4 bases not matched to a gene. The CDR3 runs to 14 residues. Germline V gene data show CDR1 as KGHDR and CDR2 as SFDVKD. CDR3 in amino acids: CATSGTGEHYGYTF. The CDR3 DNA reads TGTGCCACCAGCGGGACAGGGGAGCACTATGGCTACACCTTC.

The chain is built from TRBV10-1 and TRBJ1-1, with a tentative D call TRBD1 (5 bases). The CDR3 is made up of 13 amino acids. The germline CDR1 and CDR2 sequences are WNHNN and SYGVQD (reference sequence). Trimming left V 8 bases short and J 4 bases short, with 14 bases between. The CDR3 reads CASGFGGSTEAFF. The CDR3 nucleotides read TGCGCCAGCGGCTTCGGGGGAAGCACTGAAGCTTTCTTT.

The table lists this clonotype with a few counts. The V and J genes are TRBV5-6 and TRBJ2-7, with unresolved D. The V end was cut by 7 bases, the J end by 7 bases, with 12 bases between. This CDR3 has 11 amino acids. Looked up from germline, CDR1 is SGHDT and CDR2 is YYEEEE. The CDR3 coding sequence is TGTGCCAGCCCCAGCCAGTATGAGCAGTACTTC. Residues: CASPSQYEQYF.

The chain combines TRBV29-1 with TRBJ2-3; TRBD1 might be the D (6 bases). Between the trimmed V and J ends, which lost 7 bases and 2 bases, there was a span of 13 bases. This CDR3 has 13 amino acids. The germline gives CDR1 SQVTM, CDR2 ANQGSEA. For the CDR3, the DNA is TGCAGCGCACAGGGTTTCGTCACAGATACGCAGTATTTT. This encodes CSAQGFVTDTQYF.

The chain has TRBV24-1 and TRBJ2-1, with TRBD2 matching over 9 bases. The junction had 2 bases not matched to a gene; V was cut back by 5 bases and J by 1 base. CDR1 is KGHDR, CDR2 SFDVKD, per germline. The CDR3 extends over 15 amino acids. The chain's CDR3 is CATSGAGGSYNEQFF. The CDR3 DNA sequence: TGTGCCACCAGTGGAGCGGGGGGTTCCTACAATGAGCAGTTCTTC.

Regarding this clonotype: This clone may be a read error of a much larger clone one base away. The V call is TRBV10-2, the J call TRBJ1-5; D remains ambiguous. CDR1 and CDR2 from the germline V gene are WSHSY and SAAADI. The CDR3 runs to 13 residues. DNA of the CDR3: TGCGCCAGCAGTGAGTTCGGGAATCAGTCCCAGCATTTT. Translation: CASSEFGNQSQHF.

Ten or more counts support this clonotype. The chain uses TRBV15 and TRBJ2-1; a possible D gene is TRBD2 (5 bases). Germline V CDR1 and CDR2: LNHNV, YYDKDF (reference sequence). Deletions cut 2 bases from V and 5 bases from J, with 10 bases between. CDR3 length: 14 residues. This CDR3 is CATSRPPGNNEQFF. Here the CDR3 DNA reads TGTGCCACCAGCAGACCTCCGGGAAACAATGAGCAGTTCTTC.

V gene TRBV7-2 combines with J gene TRBJ1-2; D is unclear. CDR3 size: 15 residues. Germline loops: CDR1 SGHTA, CDR2 FQGNSA. With 1 base removed from V and 2 bases from J, the gap between germline ends came to 11 bases. In DNA, the CDR3 is TGTGCCAGCAGCTTAGGGGAGGGTCTCAACTATGGCTACACCTTC. As protein: CASSLGEGLNYGYTF.

This clonotype occurred a few times. The chain couples TRBV15 to TRBJ2-2, with a weak D call TRBD1 (5 bases). Germline V gene data show CDR1 as LNHNV and CDR2 as YYDKDF (reference sequence). The CDR3 extends over 13 amino acids. The germline V and J ends were trimmed by 1 base and 6 bases, with 6 bases remaining between them. The CDR3 reads CATSRGGAGELFF. The CDR3 DNA reads as TGTGCCACCAGCAGAGGGGGCGCCGGGGAGCTGTTTTTT. Full variable domain (remainder filled in from reference TRBV15 and TRBJ2-2): DAMVIQNPRYQVTQFGKPVTLSCSQTLNHNVMYWYQQKSSQAPKLLFHYYDKDFNNEADTPDNFQSRRPNTSFCFLDIRSPGLGDTAMYLCATSRGGAGELFFGEGSRLTVL.

This clonotype was detected many times. The chain has TRBV7-9 and TRBJ1-1; D remains unclear. V lost 5 bases to trimming and J lost 6 bases, with 10 bases between them. Per germline, CDR1 SEHNR and CDR2 FQNEAQ (reference sequence). There are 12 residues in the CDR3. The DNA of the CDR3 is TGTGCCAGCAGCCCTCCGGAATCTGAAGCTTTCTTT. The encoded protein is CASSPPESEAFF. The full variable domain, rest sourced from reference TRBV7-9 and TRBJ1-1, is DTGVSQNPRHKITKRGQNVTFRCDPISEHNRLYWYRQTLGQGPEFLTYFQNEAQLEKSRLLSDRFSAERPKGSFSTLEIQRTEQGDSAMYLCASSPPESEAFFGQGTRLTVV.

The V and J genes are TRBV5-6 and TRBJ2-7; D unresolved. Germline V lookup: CDR1 SGHDT, CDR2 YYEEEE. Trimming removed 6 bases at V and 0 bases at J, with 10 bases between. CDR3 length: 13 amino acids. The CDR3 region has the DNA TGTGCCAGCAACCTTCAGAGCTCCTACGAGCAGTACTTC. Encoded protein: CASNLQSSYEQYF.

This chain links TRBV19 with TRBJ2-7; no reliable D call. The germline V gene encodes CDR1 LNHDA and CDR2 SQIVND (reference sequence). This CDR3 is 13 amino acids long. The ends were cut back, 9 bases at V and 6 bases at J, with 18 bases in the middle. CDR3 coding DNA: TGTGCCAGCAGCTTAAATGTTGGCTCCGAGCAGTACGTC. As protein: CASSLNVGSEQYV.

CDR3 coding DNA: TGTGCCTGGTGGGAGACAGGGGTAACCGGGGAGCTGTTTTTT. Its translation: CAWWETGVTGELFF. V gene TRBV30 combines with J gene TRBJ2-2; 8 positions match TRBD1. Germline V gives CDR1 GTSNPN, CDR2 SVGIG (reference sequence). The V gene end was trimmed by 5 bases and the J gene end by 5 bases; junction bases not matched to a gene: 7. This CDR3 has 14 amino acids. Supplemented by reference TRBV30 and TRBJ2-2, the full variable domain reads SQTIHQWPATLVQPVGSPLSLECTVEGTSNPNLYWYRQAAGRGLQLLFYSVGIGQISSEVPQNLSASRPQDRQFILSSKKLLLSDSGFYLCAWWETGVTGELFFGEGSRLTVL.

This sequence joins TRBV19 and TRBJ1-6; D is ambiguous. The CDR3 has 13 residues. The V end was cut by 7 bases, the J end by 7 bases, with 11 bases between. Germline V gene lookup returns CDR1 LNHDA and CDR2 SQIVND (reference sequence). The CDR3 is CASTFLGNSPLHF. The CDR3, as DNA: TGTGCCAGTACGTTCCTCGGGAATTCACCCCTCCACTTT.